These T cell receptor beta chains were read from a single sample in a study of blood T cell repertoires in COVID-19. Produced via immunoSEQ multiplex PCR; TCRdb's table is partial and in-frame only. The data show tens of thousands of clones, over 65% seen once. The sequenced material came from peripheral blood. All receptors derive from a man aged 65 to 85 with COVID-19, enrolled during active disease. Each CDR3 is given with its conserved first and last residue. Each record gives: D gene, V gene, J gene, clone size, CDR3 DNA, CDR3 protein. D genes are given only for firm matches. Size tells how often a clone was seen (once, few, many) or the class of an expanded clone, and some rows leave it out.

.,TRBV27,TRBJ2-7,.,TGTGCCAGCAAGAAGGACACCTCCTACGAGCAGTACTTC,CASKKDTSYEQYF
.,TRBV19,TRBJ1-5,.,TGTGCCAGTAGTGACACGGGGATGCATCAGCCCCAGCATTTT,CASSDTGMHQPQHF
.,TRBV5-4,TRBJ1-2,.,TGTGCCAGCAGCCAGGAGGTAGGACTTTTCGATGGCTACACCTTC,CASSQEVGLFDGYTF
.,TRBV4-3,TRBJ1-1,.,TGCGCCAGCAGCCAAGATCAGGGTTTCTGGACTGAAGCTTTCTTT,CASSQDQGFWTEAFF
TRBD2,TRBV7-2,TRBJ2-7,.,TGTGCCAGCAGCTTTCAGCGGGAGCCCTACGAGCAGTACTTC,CASSFQREPYEQYF
TRBD1,TRBV10-3,TRBJ1-2,.,TGTGCCATCATGGCGCCCCAGGGGGAACCTCGCGGCTACACCTTC,CAIMAPQGEPRGYTF
TRBD2,TRBV9,TRBJ2-5,few,TGTGCCAGCAGCGCCAGACTAGCGCGGGAGACCCAGTACTTC,CASSARLARETQYF
.,TRBV7-3,TRBJ2-1,.,TGTGCCAGCAGCTTAGGCGGGACCCAGGGGGGAGGAGAGCAGTTCTTC,CASSLGGTQGGGEQFF
.,TRBV5-1,TRBJ1-1,few,TGCGCCAGCAGCTCTGACAGAGAGAACACTGAAGCTTTCTTT,CASSSDRENTEAFF
TRBD1,TRBV7-2,TRBJ1-1,.,TGTGCCAGCAGCTTCTCGACAGGGCTTGAAGCTTTCTTT,CASSFSTGLEAFF
.,TRBV5-6,TRBJ2-7,.,TGTGCCAGCAGCTTACCTCTAGGAGGCGAGCAGTACTTC,CASSLPLGGEQYF
.,TRBV7-3,TRBJ2-3,.,TGTGCCAGCAGCCCCGAGCGAAGTGGAGATACGCAGTATTTT,CASSPERSGDTQYF
.,TRBV5-8,TRBJ2-1,few,TGTGCCAGCAGCTTGGACCAGGGGACGAATGAGCAGTTCTTC,CASSLDQGTNEQFF
.,TRBV12-3/TRBV12-4,TRBJ2-1,.,TGTGCCAGCACCCGGGACTACAATGAGCAGTTCTTC,CASTRDYNEQFF
TRBD2,TRBV7-9,TRBJ2-3,.,TGTGCCGGACTAGCTGGCACAGATACGCAGTATTTT,CAGLAGTDTQYF
TRBD2,TRBV13,TRBJ2-1,.,TGTGCCAGCAGCGCGACAGCGGGAGGAGGGTGGCAGTTCTTC,CASSATAGGGWQFF
TRBD2,TRBV3-1/TRBV3-2,TRBJ2-1,.,TGTGCCAGCAGCCAAGGGGCTAGCGGATACAATGAGCAGTTCTTC,CASSQGASGYNEQFF
.,TRBV28,TRBJ2-4,.,TGTGCCAGCAGTTTGGAGGAGGGTTTAGACATTCAGTACTTC,CASSLEEGLDIQYF
TRBD2,TRBV11-2,TRBJ2-5,.,TGTGCCAGCAGCTTAGATCGATCTAGCGGGAGGGAGACCCAGTACTTC,CASSLDRSSGRETQYF
TRBD2,TRBV7-2,TRBJ2-2,.,TGTGCCAGCAGCCCTCTAGCGGGATTAGACACCGGGGAGCTGTTTTTT,CASSPLAGLDTGELFF
.,TRBV10-3,TRBJ1-3,once,TGTGCCATCAGTGAGGCTACCTTCTCTGGAAACACCATATATTTT,CAISEATFSGNTIYF
.,TRBV5-4,TRBJ1-3,.,TGTGCCAGCAGCTTGACCCCCATAAGAGACTCTGGAAACACCATATATTTT,CASSLTPIRDSGNTIYF
TRBD1,TRBV4-2,TRBJ2-2,once,TGTGCCAGCAGCCAAGATTCGCCGGGACAGGGGGCGGTCACCGGGGAGCTGTTTTTT,CASSQDSPGQGAVTGELFF
.,TRBV6-5,TRBJ1-6,.,TGTGCCAGCAGTTACGACAGGAGCTCCTATAATTCACCCCTCCACTTT,CASSYDRSSYNSPLHF
.,TRBV9,TRBJ2-1,.,TGTGCCAGCAGCGTTAGCGTGAGCTCCTACAATGAGCAGTTCTTC,CASSVSVSSYNEQFF
.,TRBV27,TRBJ2-2,.,TGTGCCAGCAGCCGGGAACCCGCCACCGGGGAGCTGTTTTTT,CASSREPATGELFF
.,TRBV5-1,TRBJ2-5,.,TGCGCCAGCAGCGACGAGGTCGTGGAGACCCAGTACTTC,CASSDEVVETQYF
TRBD2,TRBV9,TRBJ2-3,.,TGTGCCAGCACCTTCCGGGGACTAACGGCAGATACGCAGTATTTT,CASTFRGLTADTQYF
.,TRBV5-1,TRBJ1-1,.,TGCGCCAGCAGCTTCTTCGGGAATACTGAAGCTTTCTTT,CASSFFGNTEAFF
.,TRBV19,TRBJ2-1,.,TGTGCCAGTAGTAAAGACAGATACAATGAGCAGTTCTTC,CASSKDRYNEQFF
.,TRBV7-8,TRBJ1-2,.,TGTGCCAGCAGCTTTCCGGGACATCGAGGCTACACCTTC,CASSFPGHRGYTF
.,TRBV27,TRBJ2-7,.,TGTGCCAGCAGTTTCTCTAGAGCCTACGAGCAGTACTTC,CASSFSRAYEQYF
TRBD1,TRBV11-1,TRBJ2-7,once,TGTGCCAGCAGCTTTTCACGACAGGGGGGGTACGAGCAGTACTTC,CASSFSRQGGYEQYF
TRBD1,TRBV5-1,TRBJ1-2,.,TGCGCCAGCAGCCCCGACAGGGGTGTGAGCTACACCTTC,CASSPDRGVSYTF
.,TRBV18,TRBJ2-7,.,TGTGCCAGCTCGGCACAGGCGGCAGTTTACGAGCAGTACTTC,CASSAQAAVYEQYF
TRBD2,TRBV5-6,TRBJ2-3,.,TGTGCCAGCAGTTCTAGCGGGGTCGGGCCAGATACGCAGTATTTT,CASSSSGVGPDTQYF
TRBD2,TRBV7-9,TRBJ2-7,few,TGTGCCAGCAGCTTACCAAGCGGGAGGGCCGGGTACGAGCAGTACTTC,CASSLPSGRAGYEQYF
TRBD1,TRBV29-1,TRBJ2-1,.,TGCAGCGTTGCGGGGGGACAGGGGGCCTACAATGAGCAGTTCTTC,CSVAGGQGAYNEQFF
TRBD2,TRBV5-1,TRBJ2-3,.,TGCGCCAGCAGCCACGGACTAGCGGGGTACACAGATACGCAGTATTTT,CASSHGLAGYTDTQYF
TRBD1,TRBV18,TRBJ1-4,.,TGTGCCAGCTCACCACGGACAGGGGATCTTGTAAGTGAAAAACTGTTTTTT,CASSPRTGDLVSEKLFF
TRBD2,TRBV2,TRBJ2-4,.,TGTGCCAGCAGTGCCCGGACTAGTAGGGCCAAAAACATTCAGTACTTC,CASSARTSRAKNIQYF
.,TRBV5-1,TRBJ2-2,.,TGCGCCAGCAGCTCCCGGACAGACACCGGGGAGCTGTTTTTT,CASSSRTDTGELFF